The 16 T cell receptor beta chains reported below all come from one sample, sequenced in a study of identical twins. One entry per CDR3 protein results from TCRdb running MiXCR on the 5' RACE reads. The table has approximately 630,000 distinct CDR3 sequences, 7% to 7.5% seen once. In addition, the sample was reused for a study of yellow fever vaccine responses in identical twins.

Source material: PBMCs. The receptor source for this set is a woman younger than 35 in good health.

Only a few counts were recorded for this clonotype. The chain employs TRBV12-3 or TRBV12-4 and TRBJ2-3; 13 positions agree with TRBD2. V lost 0 bases, J lost 2 bases, and 11 bases stayed unmatched. The CDR3 loop spans 20 amino acids. CDR3 residues: CASSLASTSGRARNTDTQYF. In DNA, the CDR3 is TGTGCCAGCAGTTTAGCGAGTACTAGCGGGAGGGCCAGGAACACAGATACGCAGTATTTT.

This clonotype was counted only a few times. The V and J genes are TRBV11-2 and TRBJ1-1; no clear D. Between the trimmed V and J ends, which lost 3 bases and 0 bases, there was a span of 8 bases. Germline CDR1 reads SGHAT; CDR2 reads FQNNGV. This CDR3 region has 14 residues. The CDR3 protein is CASSFGSLNTEAFF. The DNA for the CDR3 is TGTGCCAGCAGCTTCGGCAGCCTGAACACTGAAGCTTTCTTT.

In this sample, this clonotype turned up a few times. V usage is TRBV7-8 and J usage is TRBJ2-1, with TRBD2 matching over 9 bases. Trimming cost V 6 bases and J 9 bases; bases outside gene matches: 15. The CDR3 runs to 16 residues. Germline assignment: CDR1 SGHVS and CDR2 FQNEAQ. The CDR3, as DNA: TGTGCCAGCAGTTCCTTTATGGCGGGGGGGCTCGGTGAGCAGTTCTTC. Amino acid sequence: CASSSFMAGGLGEQFF.

This clonotype was picked up a small number of times. The chain links TRBV10-3 to TRBJ2-6, with 11 bases lining up with TRBD1. This CDR3 comprises 17 residues. Germline-derived CDR1 and CDR2 are ENHRY and SYGVKD. V shed 4 bases and J 0 bases; nucleotides not matched to a gene: 2. The CDR3 DNA reads TGTGCCATCAGTGCCGGACAGGGGGCCTCTGGGGCCAACGTCCTGACTTTC. Amino acids: CAISAGQGASGANVLTF.

This clonotype has a handful of counts. This chain links TRBV10-3 with TRBJ1-6; D unresolved. V was pared by 7 bases and J by 5 bases, with 15 bases between. CDR3 size: 15 residues. Germline values: CDR1 ENHRY, CDR2 SYGVKD. CDR3 bases: TGTGCCATCAAATTCGGAGACGGTGATAATTCACCCCTCCACTTT. Translation gives CAIKFGDGDNSPLHF.

This clonotype was found a few times. Written as DNA, the CDR3 is TGTGCCAGCAGTGAAAGGGGGGGGACATCGCCTTCCGAGCAGTACTTC. Amino acid sequence: CASSERGGTSPSEQYF. The chain has TRBV2 and TRBJ2-7; tentative D call: TRBD2 (7 bases). The V gene's germline CDR1 is SNHLY and CDR2 FYNNEI. V was pared by 2 bases and J by 6 bases, with 20 bases between. The CDR3 totals 16 residues.

This clonotype was seen a handful of times. The chain recombines TRBV10-3 with TRBJ2-3, with 7 bases fitting TRBD1. The CDR3 sequence is 15 residues long. The trim removed 4 bases at V and 4 bases at J, leaving 8 bases unmatched. Germline loops: CDR1 ENHRY, CDR2 SYGVKD. The CDR3 is CAISARQGDADTQYF. The CDR3 region has the DNA TGTGCCATCAGTGCCCGCCAGGGGGATGCAGATACGCAGTATTTT.

This clonotype was counted many times. V and J are TRBV4-2 and TRBJ1-1, with 9 bases identical to TRBD1. V was clipped by 2 bases and J by 10 bases; unmatched bases: 11. The length of the CDR3 is 15 residues. Germline V lookup: CDR1 LGHNA, CDR2 YNFKEQ. The CDR3 DNA is TGTGCCAGCAGCCAACCCGGGACAGGGAACCCCAGAGCTTTCTTT. Protein sequence: CASSQPGTGNPRAFF.

This clonotype has a count of ten or more. The chain recombines TRBV12-3 or TRBV12-4 with TRBJ2-1; 8 nucleotides agree with TRBD2. Germline trimming cut 5 bases from V and 1 base from J; bases unmatched to any gene: 7. The CDR3 is 16 amino acids. Written as DNA, the CDR3 is TGTGCCAGCAGTGGACTAGCCAAACTTTCCTACAATGAGCAGTTCTTC. It translates to CASSGLAKLSYNEQFF.

The rearrangement uses TRBV12-3 or TRBV12-4 and TRBJ2-7; 9 bases match TRBD2. This CDR3 has 16 amino acids. V shed 8 bases, J shed 2 bases, and the junction held 13 bases outside the gene matches. The CDR3 reads CASSRGGAGGTYEQYF. The DNA of the CDR3 is TGTGCCAGCTCCAGGGGGGGAGCGGGAGGAACCTACGAGCAGTACTTC.

This clonotype was counted between two and nine times. The chain recombines TRBV28 with TRBJ1-1; the D gene is possibly TRBD1 (5 bases). The CDR3 runs to 15 residues. Germline V gives CDR1 MDHEN, CDR2 SYDVKM. V gave up 3 bases and J gave up 1 base, with 12 bases separating them. This chain's CDR3 is CASSFRGPRNTEAFF. In DNA, the CDR3 is TGTGCCAGCAGTTTTAGGGGCCCGCGGAACACTGAAGCTTTCTTT.

This clonotype was seen ten or more times. The gene calls are TRBV7-9 and TRBJ1-1; D might be TRBD1 (5 bases). The germline gives CDR1 SEHNR, CDR2 FQNEAQ (reference sequence). V gave up 3 bases and J gave up 1 base, with 12 bases separating them. The CDR3 contains 15 residues. The CDR3 loop reads CASSFETGGNTEAFF. CDR3 coding DNA: TGTGCCAGCAGCTTCGAGACCGGGGGGAACACTGAAGCTTTCTTT.

This clonotype has at least ten counts. The chain employs TRBV12-3 or TRBV12-4 and TRBJ2-6; 9 nucleotides match TRBD1. V lost 6 bases to trimming and J lost 1 base; unmatched junction nucleotides: 7. CDR3 length equals 17 residues. CDR3 DNA sequence: TGTGCCAGCAGACCGGGACAGGGCTCGTCTGGGGCCAACGTCCTGACTTTC. Translated, it gives CASRPGQGSSGANVLTF.

The V and J genes are TRBV5-1 and TRBJ2-5, with TRBD1 matching over 9 bases. J was trimmed by 1 base and V by 4 bases; bases with no gene match: 20. This CDR3 comprises 20 residues. Germline V CDR1 and CDR2: SGHRS, YFSETQ. CDR3 loop: CASSGPGTGFPITFQETQYF. The CDR3 DNA reads TGCGCCAGCAGCGGGCCCGGGACAGGGTTCCCGATAACCTTCCAAGAGACCCAGTACTTC.

In this sample, this clonotype turned up many times. In nucleotides, the CDR3 is TGTGCCAGCAGCTTAACTATGTTTGCAGGACGAAAGAATTCACCCCTCCACTTT. It specifies CASSLTMFAGRKNSPLHF. This chain links TRBV11-2 with TRBJ1-6, with D hard to call. The CDR3 runs 18 residues. V was trimmed by 2 bases and J by 7 bases, leaving 21 bases between them. Germline-derived CDR1 and CDR2 are SGHAT and FQNNGV.

The chain is built from TRBV5-4 and TRBJ2-1; D possibly corresponds to TRBD1 (5 bases). The germline V gene encodes CDR1 SGHNT and CDR2 YYREEE (reference sequence). The CDR3 covers 14 residues. V was trimmed by 7 bases and J by 10 bases, leaving 21 bases between them. The CDR3 here is CASGPGQTSWEQFF. The DNA for the CDR3 is TGTGCCAGCGGCCCAGGGCAGACGTCGTGGGAGCAGTTCTTC.